The source of this TCR beta chain is a study of beta chain features in type 1 diabetes. Study overall: The study found patients and healthy donors alike in age, gender and cell yields.

Study results and caveats: Moderate but significant shortening of TCRB CDR3s was recorded in all four CD4+ subsets from Type 1 diabetes patients.

CDR3 size: 17 residues. Germline V gives CDR1 SGDLS, CDR2 YYNGEE. The ends were cut back, 0 bases at V and 3 bases at J, with 16 bases in the middle. The investigators reverse transcribed all of the isolated RNA, so they sequenced expressed TCRB transcripts. TCRdb keeps only in-frame clones here, not all; method: immunoSEQ multiplex PCR. In the table there are about 130,000 clones, roughly 10% of which are singletons. Researchers reported sorting CD4+ naive, central memory, regulatory and stem cell-like memory cells via CD45RO/CCR7/CD25/CD127/CD95/CD27. This clone turned up a few times. The antigen is unknown.

The receptor was derived from a man aged 30 to 45 with type 1 diabetes. Sequenced sample: central memory CD4+ T cells from blood. The rearrangement joins TRBV9 to TRBJ1-3; D is perhaps TRBD1 (6 bases). This CDR3 is CASSVAEAGAGGNTIYF. CDR3 nucleotide sequence: TGTGCCAGCAGCGTAGCGGAGGCAGGGGCTGGTGGAAACACCATATATTTT.